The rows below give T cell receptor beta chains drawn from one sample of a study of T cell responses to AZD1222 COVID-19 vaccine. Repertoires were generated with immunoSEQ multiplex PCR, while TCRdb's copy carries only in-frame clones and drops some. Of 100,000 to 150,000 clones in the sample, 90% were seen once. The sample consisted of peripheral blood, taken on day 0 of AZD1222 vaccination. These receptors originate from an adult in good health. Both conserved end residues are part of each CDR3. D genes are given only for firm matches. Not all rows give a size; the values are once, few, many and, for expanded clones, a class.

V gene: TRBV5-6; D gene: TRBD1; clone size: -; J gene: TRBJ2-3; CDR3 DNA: TGTGCCAGCAGCGCTGGGACAGGGTTAGGCACAGATACGCAGTATTTT; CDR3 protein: CASSAGTGLGTDTQYF
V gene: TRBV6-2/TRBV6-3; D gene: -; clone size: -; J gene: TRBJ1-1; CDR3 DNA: TGTGCCAGCAGCCGAGGTGAGGCTTTCTTT; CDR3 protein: CASSRGEAFF
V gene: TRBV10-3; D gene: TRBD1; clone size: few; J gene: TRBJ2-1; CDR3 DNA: TGTGCCATCAGAGATACAGGGGGGTCATCCTACAATGAGCAGTTCTTC; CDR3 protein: CAIRDTGGSSYNEQFF
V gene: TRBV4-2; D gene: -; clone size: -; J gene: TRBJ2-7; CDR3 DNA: TGTGCCAGCAGCCAACCCGGGGGAGCCGGCTACGAGCAGTACTTC; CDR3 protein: CASSQPGGAGYEQYF
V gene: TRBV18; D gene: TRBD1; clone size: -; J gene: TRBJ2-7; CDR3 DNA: TGTGCCAGCTCACCCGGGACAGGGAGCTCCTACGAGCAGTACTTC; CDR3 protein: CASSPGTGSSYEQYF
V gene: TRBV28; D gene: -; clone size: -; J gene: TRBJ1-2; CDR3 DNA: TGTGCCAGCAGGACGGGAGGGGCTAACTATGGCTACACCTTC; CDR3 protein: CASRTGGANYGYTF
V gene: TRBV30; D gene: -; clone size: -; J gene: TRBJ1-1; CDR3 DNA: TGTGCCTGGAGTGTAGGACGGAAATACACTGAAGCTTTCTTT; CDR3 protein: CAWSVGRKYTEAFF
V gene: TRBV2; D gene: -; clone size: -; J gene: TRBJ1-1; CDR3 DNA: TGTGCCATCCTCCCACTATGGAGGGACACTGAAGCTTTCTTT; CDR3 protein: CAILPLWRDTEAFF
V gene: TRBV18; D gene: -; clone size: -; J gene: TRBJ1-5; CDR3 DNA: TGTGCCAGCTCTCCTCTAGGGGGCAATCAGCCCCAGCATTTT; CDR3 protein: CASSPLGGNQPQHF
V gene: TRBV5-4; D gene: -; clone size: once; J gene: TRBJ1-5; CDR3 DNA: -; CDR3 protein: CASSFGPGNQPQHF
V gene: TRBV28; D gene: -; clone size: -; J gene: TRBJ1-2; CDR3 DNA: TGTGCCAGCAGTGTATCAGGGAGTGGCTACACCTTC; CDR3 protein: CASSVSGSGYTF
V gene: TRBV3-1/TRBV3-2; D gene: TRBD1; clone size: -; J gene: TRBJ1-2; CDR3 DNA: TGTGCCAGCAGCCAAGAAATCCGGGACAGGCCTAACTATGGCTACACCTTC; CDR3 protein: CASSQEIRDRPNYGYTF
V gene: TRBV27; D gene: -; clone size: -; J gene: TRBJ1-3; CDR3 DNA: TGTGCCAGCAGTTTCGCCCCCCCCGCTGGGAAGGGTAACACCATATATTTT; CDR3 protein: CASSFAPPAGKGNTIYF
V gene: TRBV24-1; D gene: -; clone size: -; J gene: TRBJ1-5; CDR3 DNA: TGTGCCACCAGGCACAGAGGGCCTCATAGCAATCAGCCCCAGCATTTT; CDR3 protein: CATRHRGPHSNQPQHF
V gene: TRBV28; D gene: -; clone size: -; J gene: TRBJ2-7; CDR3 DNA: TGTGCCAGCAGTTTATTATACGAGCAGTACTTC; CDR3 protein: CASSLLYEQYF
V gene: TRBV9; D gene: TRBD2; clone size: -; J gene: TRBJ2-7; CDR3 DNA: TGTGCCAGCAGCGTAGCAGCGGGGGGACCCTACGAGCAGTACTTC; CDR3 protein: CASSVAAGGPYEQYF
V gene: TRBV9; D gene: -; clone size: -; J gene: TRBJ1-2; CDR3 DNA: TGTGCCAGCAGCCCCCGGGGGTCTAGCTATGGCTACACCTTC; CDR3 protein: CASSPRGSSYGYTF
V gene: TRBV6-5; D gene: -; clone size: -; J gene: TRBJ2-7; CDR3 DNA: TGTGCCAGCAGTTACTCTCTTTCGGGGGCCTACGAGCAGTACTTC; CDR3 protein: CASSYSLSGAYEQYF
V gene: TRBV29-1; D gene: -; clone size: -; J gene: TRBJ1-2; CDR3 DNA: TGCAGCGTGTGGGACGGACAGTACTATGGCTACACCTTC; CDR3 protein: CSVWDGQYYGYTF
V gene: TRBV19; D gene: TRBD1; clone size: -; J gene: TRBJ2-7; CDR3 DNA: TGTGCCAGTAGGAAGGGACAGGGAGACTACGAGCAGTACTTC; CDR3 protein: CASRKGQGDYEQYF
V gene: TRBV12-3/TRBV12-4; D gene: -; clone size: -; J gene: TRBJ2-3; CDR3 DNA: TGTGCCAGCAGTTTCGGAGACACAGATACGCAGTATTTT; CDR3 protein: CASSFGDTDTQYF
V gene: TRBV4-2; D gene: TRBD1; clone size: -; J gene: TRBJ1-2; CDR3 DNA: TGTGCCAGCAGCCAAGATGCGGGGCAGGGGGCTAAGTCCTATGGCTACACCTTC; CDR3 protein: CASSQDAGQGAKSYGYTF
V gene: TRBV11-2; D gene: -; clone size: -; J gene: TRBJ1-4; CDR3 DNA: TGTGCCAGCAGCCAGCGACAGAATGAAAAACTGTTTTTT; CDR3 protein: CASSQRQNEKLFF
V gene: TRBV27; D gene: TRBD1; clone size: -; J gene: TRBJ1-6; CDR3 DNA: TGTGCCAGCAGTCCACAACAGGGGGAACATAATTCACCCCTCCACTTT; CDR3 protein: CASSPQQGEHNSPLHF
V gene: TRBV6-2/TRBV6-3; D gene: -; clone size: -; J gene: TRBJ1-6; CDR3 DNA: TGTGCCAGCAGTTACTTGGGTACTTATAATTCACCCCTCCACTTT; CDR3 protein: CASSYLGTYNSPLHF
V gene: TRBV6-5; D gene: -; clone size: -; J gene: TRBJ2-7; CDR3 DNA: TGTGCCAGCACGACGGGCAGGTACTACGAGCAGTACTTC; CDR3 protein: CASTTGRYYEQYF
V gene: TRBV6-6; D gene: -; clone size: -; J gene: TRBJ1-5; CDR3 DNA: TGTGCCAGCAGTTATCCCATCGACCGTCAGCCCCAGCATTTT; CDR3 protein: CASSYPIDRQPQHF
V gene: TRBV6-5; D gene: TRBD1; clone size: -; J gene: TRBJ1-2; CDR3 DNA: TGTGCCAGCAGTTACGTGGGCAGGGGGCACGGCTACACCTTC; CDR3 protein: CASSYVGRGHGYTF
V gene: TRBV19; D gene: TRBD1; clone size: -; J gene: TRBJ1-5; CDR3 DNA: TGTGCCAGTAGTACAGGACAGGAGAATAGCAATCAGCCCCAGCATTTT; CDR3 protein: CASSTGQENSNQPQHF
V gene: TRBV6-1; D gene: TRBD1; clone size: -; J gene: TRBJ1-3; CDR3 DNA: TGTGCCGGCAGTGAAATTGTAGGGACAGCTCTCTCTGGAAACACCATATATTTT; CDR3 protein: CAGSEIVGTALSGNTIYF
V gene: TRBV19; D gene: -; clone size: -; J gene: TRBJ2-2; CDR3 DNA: TGTGCCAGTAGACCGGGACAGAACACCGGGGAGCTGTTTTTT; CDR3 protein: CASRPGQNTGELFF
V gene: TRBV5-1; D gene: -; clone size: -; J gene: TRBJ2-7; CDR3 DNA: TGCGCCAGCAGCTTGGTCGCGGACAGCTACGAGCAGTACTTC; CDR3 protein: CASSLVADSYEQYF
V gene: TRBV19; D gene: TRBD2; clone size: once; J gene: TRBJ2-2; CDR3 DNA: TGTGCCAGTAGTATCTTCGGGGGGAACACCGGGGAACTGTTTTTT; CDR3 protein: CASSIFGGNTGELFF
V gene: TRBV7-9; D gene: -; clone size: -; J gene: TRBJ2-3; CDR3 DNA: TGTGCCAGCAGCTCTACGGGGTCAACAGATACGCAGTATTTT; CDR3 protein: CASSSTGSTDTQYF
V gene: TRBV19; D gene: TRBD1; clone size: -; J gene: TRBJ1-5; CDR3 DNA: TGTGCCAGTAGTGGGACAGGCGGTCAGCCCCAGCATTTT; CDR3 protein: CASSGTGGQPQHF
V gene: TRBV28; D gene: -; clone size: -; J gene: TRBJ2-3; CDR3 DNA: TGTGCCAGCACTGGGGCGGGGACGCAGTATTTT; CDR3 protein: CASTGAGTQYF
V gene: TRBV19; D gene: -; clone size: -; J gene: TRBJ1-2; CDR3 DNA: TGTGCCAGTAGTATGGGGACACCATTGAGGTATGGCTACACCTTC; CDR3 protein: CASSMGTPLRYGYTF
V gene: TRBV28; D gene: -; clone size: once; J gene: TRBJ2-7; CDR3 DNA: TGTGCCAGCAGTTCCCGTAGTAGGTACTACGAGCAGTACTTC; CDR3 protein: CASSSRSRYYEQYF
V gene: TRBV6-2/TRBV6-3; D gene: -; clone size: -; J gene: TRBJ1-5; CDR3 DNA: TGTGCCAGCAGTTCTACAGGTACCAATCAGCCCCAGCATTTT; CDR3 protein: CASSSTGTNQPQHF
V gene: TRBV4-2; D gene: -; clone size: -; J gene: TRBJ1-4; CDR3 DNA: TGTGCCAGCAGCCAAGTCACCCCAACTAATGAAAAACTGTTTTTT; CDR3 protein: CASSQVTPTNEKLFF
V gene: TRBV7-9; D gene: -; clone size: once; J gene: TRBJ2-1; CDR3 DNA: TGTGCCAGCAGCTTACTCTTTTCGGGACGTAAAGACAATGAGCAGTTCTTC; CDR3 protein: CASSLLFSGRKDNEQFF
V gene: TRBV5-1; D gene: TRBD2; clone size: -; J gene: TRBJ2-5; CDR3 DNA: TGCGCCAGCAGCTTGGGGCCAGCGGGGGGGCCCGAGACCCAGTACTTC; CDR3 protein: CASSLGPAGGPETQYF
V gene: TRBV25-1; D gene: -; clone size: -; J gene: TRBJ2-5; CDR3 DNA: TGTGCCAGCGGGAATTTCCCCGGGTACCAAGAGACCCAGTACTTC; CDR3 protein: CASGNFPGYQETQYF
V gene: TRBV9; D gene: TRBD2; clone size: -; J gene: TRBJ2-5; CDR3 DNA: TGTGCCAGCAGCCCCACCGGGACTAGTGAGACCCAGTACTTC; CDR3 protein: CASSPTGTSETQYF
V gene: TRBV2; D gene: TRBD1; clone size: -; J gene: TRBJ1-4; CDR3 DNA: TGTGCCAGCAGCCGATCAGGGGGCTTTAATGAAAAACTGTTTTTT; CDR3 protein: CASSRSGGFNEKLFF
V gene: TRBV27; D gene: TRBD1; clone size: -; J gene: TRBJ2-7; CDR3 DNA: TGTGCCAGCAGTTGGACAGGGAGCTACGAGCAGTACTTC; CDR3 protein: CASSWTGSYEQYF
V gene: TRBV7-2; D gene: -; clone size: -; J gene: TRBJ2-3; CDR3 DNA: TGTGCCAGCAGCTCCGATTTCACAGATACGCAGTATTTT; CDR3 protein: CASSSDFTDTQYF
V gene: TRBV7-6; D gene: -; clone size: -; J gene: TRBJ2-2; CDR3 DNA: TGTGCCAGCAGCGCGCTGGGGGGTAACACCGGGGAGCTGTTTTTT; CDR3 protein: CASSALGGNTGELFF
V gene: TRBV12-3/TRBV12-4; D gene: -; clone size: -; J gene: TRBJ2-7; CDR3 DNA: TGTGCCAGCAGTCCGTCGGCTTACGAGCAGTACTTC; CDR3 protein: CASSPSAYEQYF
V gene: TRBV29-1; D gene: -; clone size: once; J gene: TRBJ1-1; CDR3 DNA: TGCAGCGTTGTGGTAATGAACACTGAAGCTTTCTTT; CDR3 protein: CSVVVMNTEAFF
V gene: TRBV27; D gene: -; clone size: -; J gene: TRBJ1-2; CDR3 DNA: TGTGCCAGCAGTCGGACAGCCAGTACCAATGGCTACACCTTC; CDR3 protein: CASSRTASTNGYTF
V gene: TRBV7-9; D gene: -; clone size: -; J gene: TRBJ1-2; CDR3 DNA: TGTGCCAGCAGCTTAGGGGGGAACTATGGCTACACCTTC; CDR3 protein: CASSLGGNYGYTF
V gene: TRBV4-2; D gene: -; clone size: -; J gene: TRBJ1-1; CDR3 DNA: TGTGCCAGCAGCCAAGATCCGAGCGGTGGATCAGGAGCTTTCTTT; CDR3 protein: CASSQDPSGGSGAFF
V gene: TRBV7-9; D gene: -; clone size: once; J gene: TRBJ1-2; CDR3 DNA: TGTGCCAGCAGCTTAGGCTTCGGGACGATATTGAGCTATGGCTACACCTTC; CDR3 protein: CASSLGFGTILSYGYTF
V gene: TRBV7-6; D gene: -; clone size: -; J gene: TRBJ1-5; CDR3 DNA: TGTGCCAGCAGCTTAACGCAGGGCACAAATCAGCCCCAGCATTTT; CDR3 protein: CASSLTQGTNQPQHF